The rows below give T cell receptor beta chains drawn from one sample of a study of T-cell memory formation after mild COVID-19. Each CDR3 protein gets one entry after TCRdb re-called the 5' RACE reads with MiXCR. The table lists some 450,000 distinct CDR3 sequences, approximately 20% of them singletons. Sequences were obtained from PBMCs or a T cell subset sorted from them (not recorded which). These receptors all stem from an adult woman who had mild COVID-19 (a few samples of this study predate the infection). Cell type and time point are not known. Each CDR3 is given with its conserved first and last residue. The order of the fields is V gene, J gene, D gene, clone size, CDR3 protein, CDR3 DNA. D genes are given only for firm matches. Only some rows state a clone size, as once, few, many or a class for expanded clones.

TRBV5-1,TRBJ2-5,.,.,CASSLMSAQETQYF,TGCGCCAGCAGCTTGATGTCAGCCCAAGAGACCCAGTACTTC
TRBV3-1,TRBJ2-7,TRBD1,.,CASSQLRDRGSYEQYF,TGTGCCAGCAGCCAATTACGGGACAGGGGCTCCTACGAGCAGTACTTC
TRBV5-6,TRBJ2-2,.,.,CASSLRRPAGELFF,TGTGCCAGCAGCTTGCGTCGCCCGGCCGGGGAGCTGTTTTTT
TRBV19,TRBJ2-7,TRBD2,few,CASSITSGRNEQYF,TGTGCCAGTAGTATAACTAGCGGGAGAAACGAGCAGTACTTC
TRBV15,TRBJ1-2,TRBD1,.,CATSRGAGGNYGYTF,TGTGCCACCAGCAGAGGGGCAGGGGGCAACTATGGCTACACCTTC
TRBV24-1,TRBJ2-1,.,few,CATSDLGSNEQFF,TGTGCCACCAGTGATTTGGGTTCCAATGAGCAGTTCTTC
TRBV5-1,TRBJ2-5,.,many,CASSFGTAKETQYF,TGCGCCAGCAGCTTCGGGACTGCCAAAGAGACCCAGTACTTC
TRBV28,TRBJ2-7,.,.,CASSESTGNSYEQYF,TGTGCCAGCAGCGAATCCACAGGGAACTCCTACGAGCAGTACTTC
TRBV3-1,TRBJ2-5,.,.,CASSLGSGPEETQYF,TGTGCCAGCAGCCTTGGCTCGGGGCCCGAAGAGACCCAGTACTTC
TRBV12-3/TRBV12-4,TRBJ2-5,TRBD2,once,CASSRLSGGAETQYF,TGTGCCAGCAGTCGCCTTAGCGGGGGGGCGGAGACCCAGTACTTC
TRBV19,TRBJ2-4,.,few,CASSIGTPSLFQYF,TGTGCCAGTAGTATAGGGACTCCTTCCCTTTTTCAGTACTTC
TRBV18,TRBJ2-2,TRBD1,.,CASSRQGDGELFF,TGTGCCAGCTCACGACAGGGCGACGGGGAGCTGTTTTTT
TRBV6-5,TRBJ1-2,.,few,CASRKPRESNYGYTF,TGTGCCAGCAGGAAACCCCGGGAATCTAACTATGGCTACACCTTC
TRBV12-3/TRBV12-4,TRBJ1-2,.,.,CASGGDGYGYTF,TGTGCCAGCGGGGGGGACGGCTATGGCTACACCTTC
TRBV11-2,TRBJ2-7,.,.,CASSYSRDPYEQYF,TGTGCCAGCAGTTACTCGCGGGACCCCTACGAGCAGTACTTC
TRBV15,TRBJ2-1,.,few,CATDNEQFF,TGTGCCACTGACAATGAGCAGTTCTTC
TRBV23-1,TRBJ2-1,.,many,CASSGNEQFF,TGCGCCAGCAGCGGGAATGAGCAGTTCTTC
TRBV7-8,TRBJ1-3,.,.,CASSLQSDRDTIYF,TGTGCCAGCAGCTTACAATCCGATCGTGACACCATATATTTT
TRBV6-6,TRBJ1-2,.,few,CASSPGGVGYTF,TGTGCCAGCAGCCCCGGGGGCGTGGGCTACACCTTC
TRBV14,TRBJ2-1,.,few,CASSQDRGLAEQFF,TGTGCCAGCAGCCAAGATCGGGGGCTAGCGGAGCAGTTCTTC
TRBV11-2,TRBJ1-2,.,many,CASSLDWGYGYTF,TGTGCCAGCAGCTTAGATTGGGGCTATGGCTACACCTTC
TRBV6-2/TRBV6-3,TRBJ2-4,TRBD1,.,CASSPRQGTNIQYF,TGTGCCAGCAGCCCTCGACAGGGGACAAACATTCAGTACTTC
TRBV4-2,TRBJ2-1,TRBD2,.,CASSQVSGGARYNEQFF,TGTGCCAGCAGCCAAGTCAGCGGGGGGGCCCGATACAATGAGCAGTTCTTC
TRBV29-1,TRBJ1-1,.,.,CTRDPCLNTEAFF,TGCACTCGGGACCCCTGTCTGAACACTGAAGCTTTCTTT
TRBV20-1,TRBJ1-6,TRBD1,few,CSAKGQGISPLHF,TGCAGTGCAAAGGGACAGGGAATTTCACCCCTCCACTTT
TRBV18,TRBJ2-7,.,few,CASSGVAYEQYF,TGTGCCAGCTCAGGGGTCGCCTACGAGCAGTACTTC
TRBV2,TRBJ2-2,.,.,CASSEDPFEPDTGELFF,TGTGCCAGCAGTGAAGATCCCTTCGAGCCCGACACCGGGGAGCTGTTTTTT